The 30 T cell receptor beta chains in this list originate from one sample, sequenced in a study of blood T cell repertoires in COVID-19. The method was immunoSEQ multiplex PCR; TCRdb's version includes in-frame clones alone and lacks a portion of them. The repertoire consists of 50,000 to 85,000 clones, with around 80% occurring once and the leading ten covering 8.5% to 10%. Sequencing was carried out using peripheral blood. The receptors originated from a human donor in a cohort sampled during active COVID-19.

V and J are TRBV13 and TRBJ2-1; D unclear. The V end was cut by 6 bases, the J end by 10 bases, with 19 bases between. This CDR3 has 14 residues. CDR1 and CDR2 (germline): PRHDT, FYEKMQ (reference sequence). The CDR3 DNA reads as TGTGCCAGCAGACTGCAAACCCCACCTACGGAGCAGTTCTTC. Its protein is CASRLQTPPTEQFF.

The chain is built from TRBV7-9 and TRBJ1-5; 8 positions agree with TRBD1. Looked up from germline, CDR1 is SEHNR and CDR2 is FQNEAQ (reference sequence). J lost 6 bases, V lost 1 base, and 2 bases had no gene match. The CDR3 has 14 amino acids. This CDR3 is CASSLDRGGQPQHF. The DNA for the CDR3 is TGTGCCAGCAGCTTAGACAGGGGGGGTCAGCCCCAGCATTTT.

The genes are TRBV6-2 or TRBV6-3 and TRBJ2-5, with 7 bases fitting TRBD2. The CDR3 has 13 residues. Germline trimming cut 5 bases from V and 2 bases from J; bases unmatched to any gene: 2. Germline assignment: CDR1 MNHEY and CDR2 SVGEGT. The CDR3 loop is CASSDGGQETQYF. In DNA form, the CDR3 reads TGTGCCAGCAGTGACGGGGGGCAAGAGACCCAGTACTTC.

The chain has TRBV10-3 and TRBJ2-3; D gene unclear. The CDR3 covers 13 residues. Germline-derived CDR1 and CDR2 are ENHRY and SYGVKD. Trimming left V 0 bases short and J 6 bases short, with 7 bases between. In nucleotides, the CDR3 is TGTGCCATCAGTGAGTCCGAGTCGGATACGCAGTATTTT. This gives the protein CAISESESDTQYF.

The chain is built from TRBV28 and TRBJ2-7; D not resolved. Germline CDR1 MDHEN, CDR2 SYDVKM. The CDR3 is made up of 11 amino acids. The V gene lost 6 bases and the J gene lost 2 bases, with 5 bases spanning the gap. The CDR3 here is CASSTPYEQYF. The CDR3, as DNA: TGTGCCAGCAGCACTCCCTACGAGCAGTACTTC.

In DNA form, the CDR3 reads TGCAGCGTCTTTAGGGACACCGAGGAGCAGTTCTTC. Encoded protein: CSVFRDTEEQFF. This chain uses TRBV29-1 with TRBJ2-1; tentatively, D is TRBD1 (6 bases). Trimming stripped 6 bases from V and 10 bases from J, with 16 bases between. The CDR3 is made up of 12 amino acids. The germline CDR1 and CDR2 sequences are SQVTM and ANQGSEA.

The rearrangement uses TRBV28 and TRBJ1-1, with 8 bases fitting TRBD1. Germline V gives CDR1 MDHEN, CDR2 SYDVKM. This CDR3 has 12 residues. The trim removed 9 bases at V and 5 bases at J, leaving 5 bases unmatched. CDR3 sequence (DNA): TGTGCCAGTAGACAGGGGCTGACTGAAGCTTTCTTT. It yields the protein CASRQGLTEAFF.

The V call is TRBV5-1, the J call TRBJ2-6; 7 bases agree with TRBD1. After removal of 0 bases from V and 4 bases from J, the junction contained 16 bases not matched to a gene. Looked up from germline, CDR1 is SGHRS and CDR2 is YFSETQ. The CDR3 covers 20 residues. CDR3 protein: CASSLGSGGSLSTGANVLTF. The CDR3, as DNA: TGCGCCAGCAGCTTGGGGTCAGGGGGTTCCCTCTCTACAGGGGCCAACGTCCTGACTTTC.

The gene calls are TRBV19 and TRBJ2-7; 8 nucleotides line up with TRBD1. The V segment lost 5 bases and the J segment 3 bases; nucleotides outside the gene matches: 9. Germline CDR1 is LNHDA and CDR2 is SQIVND (reference sequence). The CDR3 extends over 15 amino acids. CDR3 sequence (DNA): TGTGCCAGTAGTTACGGACAGGGTGACTACTACGAGCAGTACTTC. Translation gives CASSYGQGDYYEQYF. The variable domain in full, with the rest retrieved from reference TRBV19 and TRBJ2-7, is DGGITQSPKYLFRKEGQNVTLSCEQNLNHDAMYWYRQDPGQGLRLIYYSQIVNDFQKGDIAEGYSVSREKKESFPLTVTSAQKNPTAFYLCASSYGQGDYYEQYFGPGTRLTVT.

The J gene is TRBJ2-5, the V gene TRBV5-6; 11 bases align to TRBD2. Germline V gives CDR1 SGHDT, CDR2 YYEEEE. V lost 4 bases to trimming and J lost 2 bases; unmatched junction nucleotides: 4. CDR3 length equals 15 residues. Written as DNA, the CDR3 is TGTGCCAGCAGCGTGGGACTAGCGGTACAAGAGACCCAGTACTTC. The encoded protein is CASSVGLAVQETQYF. Full variable domain (outside the CDR3, taken from reference TRBV5-6 and TRBJ2-5): DAGVTQSPTHLIKTRGQQVTLRCSPKSGHDTVSWYQQALGQGPQFIFQYYEEEERQRGNFPDRFSGHQFPNYSSELNVNALLLGDSALYLCASSVGLAVQETQYFGPGTRLLVL.

V gene TRBV7-2 combines with J gene TRBJ1-1; possible D gene TRBD1, 5 bases. Trimming removed 0 bases from V and 0 bases from J, with 8 bases in between. Germline CDR1 is SGHTA and CDR2 is FQGNSA. The CDR3 loop spans 15 amino acids. The CDR3 region has the DNA TGTGCCAGCAGCTTAGCCGCGGGGCTGAACACTGAAGCTTTCTTT. Its protein product is CASSLAAGLNTEAFF.

This clone was detected a few times. The chain couples TRBV9 to TRBJ1-1; D is ambiguous. Looked up from germline, CDR1 is SGDLS and CDR2 is YYNGEE. The germline V and J ends were trimmed by 4 bases and 0 bases, with 10 bases remaining between them. This CDR3 is 14 amino acids long. The CDR3 region is CASSPLSMNTEAFF. The CDR3 nucleotides are TGTGCCAGCAGCCCGCTATCGATGAACACTGAAGCTTTCTTT.

The chain carries TRBV7-2 and TRBJ2-3, with D hard to call. Deletions cut 2 bases from V and 2 bases from J, with 11 bases between. CDR1 is SGHTA and CDR2 is FQGNSA in the germline V gene. This CDR3 comprises 15 residues. In DNA, the CDR3 is TGTGCCAGCAGCTTAATGGGCAGAAACACAGATACGCAGTATTTT. This translates into CASSLMGRNTDTQYF.

This sequence joins TRBV7-9 and TRBJ1-1; D is unresolved. This CDR3 has 14 amino acids. The germline V gene encodes CDR1 SEHNR and CDR2 FQNEAQ (reference sequence). Trimming cost V 5 bases and J 1 base, with 11 bases left between them. The CDR3: CASSPVQANTEAFF. CDR3 sequence (DNA): TGTGCCAGCAGCCCCGTCCAAGCGAACACTGAAGCTTTCTTT. Full variable domain (rest looked up from reference TRBV7-9 and TRBJ1-1): DTGVSQNPRHKITKRGQNVTFRCDPISEHNRLYWYRQTLGQGPEFLTYFQNEAQLEKSRLLSDRFSAERPKGSFSTLEIQRTEQGDSAMYLCASSPVQANTEAFFGQGTRLTVV.

DNA of the CDR3: TGTGCCACCTCCCCTAGCGGGAGGGGCGAGCAGTACTTC. Translating gives CATSPSGRGEQYF. The chain employs TRBV7-2 and TRBJ2-7, with 12 positions matching TRBD2. V lost 10 bases, J lost 6 bases, and 7 bases stayed unmatched. The CDR3 consists of 13 residues. Per the germline V gene, CDR1 is SGHTA and CDR2 is FQGNSA. Combining the CDR3 with reference TRBV7-2 and TRBJ2-7 gives the whole variable domain GAGVSQSPSNKVTEKGKDVELRCDPISGHTALYWYRQSLGQGLEFLIYFQGNSAPDKSGLPSDRFSAERTGGSVSTLTIQRTQQEDSAVYLCATSPSGRGEQYFGPGTRLTVT.

V and J are TRBV7-9 and TRBJ1-4; weak D call: TRBD1 (6 bases). The V end was cut by 5 bases, the J end by 8 bases, with 15 bases between. The CDR3 sequence is 14 residues long. Germline CDR1 reads SEHNR; CDR2 reads FQNEAQ (reference sequence). CDR3 in DNA: TGTGCCAGCAGCCCAGACAGGTGGTTGGAAAAACTGTTTTTT. It encodes CASSPDRWLEKLFF.

The chain recombines TRBV6-5 with TRBJ1-3, with 9 bases fitting TRBD1. Per germline, CDR1 MNHEY and CDR2 SVGAGI. V was clipped by 4 bases and J by 5 bases; unmatched bases: 6. The CDR3 runs to 15 residues. The CDR3 is CASSSGQGPRNTIYF. For the CDR3, the DNA is TGTGCCAGCAGTTCGGGACAGGGCCCAAGAAACACCATATATTTT.

The CDR3 is CASQSLAGGDRADTQYF. CDR3 DNA sequence: TGTGCCTCACAATCCCTAGCGGGAGGAGACAGGGCAGATACGCAGTATTTT. This chain connects TRBV19 to TRBJ2-3; 11 bases agree with TRBD2. The germline V gene has CDR1 LNHDA and CDR2 SQIVND (reference sequence). Germline trimming cut 11 bases from V and 4 bases from J; bases unmatched to any gene: 17. CDR3 length equals 17 residues.

The chain has TRBV2 and TRBJ1-1; D gene ambiguous. This CDR3 contains 12 residues. Germline lookup yields CDR1 SNHLY and CDR2 FYNNEI. Trimming shortened V by 6 bases and J by 5 bases, and 10 bases separated the two germline ends. The CDR3 here is CASSEPVTEAFF. The CDR3 DNA reads TGTGCCAGCAGCGAACCGGTTACTGAAGCTTTCTTT. The complete variable domain, with remaining parts taken from reference TRBV2 and TRBJ1-1, reads EPEVTQTPSHQVTQMGQEVILRCVPISNHLYFYWYRQILGQKVEFLVSFYNNEISEKSEIFDDQFSVERPDGSNFTLKIRSTKLEDSAMYFCASSEPVTEAFFGQGTRLTVV.

V is TRBV7-9 and J is TRBJ1-3; 7 bases fit TRBD1. CDR3 length equals 14 residues. With V trimmed by 5 bases and J by 8 bases, 9 bases remained unmatched. Germline CDR1 and CDR2: SEHNR and FQNEAQ (reference sequence). CDR3 sequence (DNA): TGTGCCAGCAGCCCTCGACAGGGTGAAGACACCATATATTTT. Amino acids: CASSPRQGEDTIYF.

A few counts support this clone. This chain uses TRBV4-3 with TRBJ2-7, with TRBD1 as a possible D gene (5 bases). The V gene's germline CDR1 is LGHNA and CDR2 YSLEER. V gave up 4 bases and J gave up 1 base, with 14 bases separating them. This CDR3 is built from 15 residues. Here the CDR3 DNA reads TGCGCCAGCAGCCCGTCGTCGTCAGGGTCCTACGAGCAGTACTTC. Residues: CASSPSSSGSYEQYF.

The rearrangement joins TRBV2 to TRBJ1-5; D might be TRBD1 (5 bases). Germline V gene sequence: CDR1 SNHLY, CDR2 FYNNEI. This CDR3 is built from 14 residues. V was trimmed by 6 bases and J by 6 bases, leaving 15 bases between them. The CDR3 DNA reads as TGTGCCAGCAGCGCCGGGGCAGCGGGTCAGCCCCAGCATTTT. Its translation is CASSAGAAGQPQHF. Full variable domain (outside the CDR3, taken from reference TRBV2 and TRBJ1-5): EPEVTQTPSHQVTQMGQEVILRCVPISNHLYFYWYRQILGQKVEFLVSFYNNEISEKSEIFDDQFSVERPDGSNFTLKIRSTKLEDSAMYFCASSAGAAGQPQHFGDGTRLSIL.

The rearrangement uses TRBV6-5 and TRBJ2-1; D unclear. Trimming left V 0 bases short and J 3 bases short, with 6 bases between. The length of the CDR3 is 14 residues. CDR1 is MNHEY, CDR2 SVGAGI, per germline. CDR3 loop: CASSYSAVYNEQFF. CDR3 coding DNA: TGTGCCAGCAGTTACTCGGCTGTCTACAATGAGCAGTTCTTC.

Concerning this clone itself: Additional DNA sequences in this sample encode the identical CDR3. V is TRBV29-1 and J is TRBJ2-7; D not resolved. V was trimmed by 4 bases and J by 3 bases, leaving 7 bases between them. This CDR3 region has 11 residues. Germline V lookup: CDR1 SQVTM, CDR2 ANQGSEA. The CDR3 DNA reads as TGCAGCGTTGTTTCCGGCTACGAGCAGTACTTC. Its protein is CSVVSGYEQYF.

The chain employs TRBV24-1 and TRBJ1-5, with TRBD1 matching 10 bases. Germline CDR1 KGHDR, CDR2 SFDVKD. V dropped 2 bases and J dropped 3; count of bases not matched to a gene: 3. This CDR3 region has 16 residues. This CDR3 is CATSDSGQGINQPQHF. CDR3 coding DNA: TGTGCCACCAGTGATTCGGGACAGGGGATCAATCAGCCCCAGCATTTT.

The V and J genes are TRBV10-3 and TRBJ2-3; D is possibly TRBD2 (5 bases). In germline, CDR1 is ENHRY, CDR2 SYGVKD. The CDR3 has 14 residues. V was pared by 5 bases and J by 0 bases, with 9 bases between. The CDR3 bases are TGTGCCATCAGTCAACTAGTGAGCACAGATACGCAGTATTTT. It yields the protein CAISQLVSTDTQYF.

The chain uses TRBV6-6 and TRBJ2-7; 8 nucleotides align to TRBD1. The CDR3 length is 17 residues. Germline V gives CDR1 MNHNY, CDR2 SVGAGI (reference sequence). V gave up 5 bases and J gave up 0 bases; unmatched junction bases: 12. CDR3 bases: TGTGCCAGCAGTCGACGCTCCGGACAGGGCTTCTCCTACGAGCAGTACTTC. Encoded protein: CASSRRSGQGFSYEQYF.

CDR3 sequence: CASSLGASGIPAYEQYF. In DNA, the CDR3 is TGTGCCAGCAGCTTAGGGGCTAGCGGGATCCCCGCCTACGAGCAGTACTTC. The rearrangement uses TRBV7-2 and TRBJ2-7; 9 nucleotides line up with TRBD2. CDR3 length equals 17 residues. After removal of 1 base from V and 2 bases from J, the junction contained 9 bases not matched to a gene. Germline V gene lookup returns CDR1 SGHTA and CDR2 FQGNSA. Together with reference TRBV7-2 and TRBJ2-7, the CDR3 gives the full variable domain: GAGVSQSPSNKVTEKGKDVELRCDPISGHTALYWYRQSLGQGLEFLIYFQGNSAPDKSGLPSDRFSAERTGGSVSTLTIQRTQQEDSAVYLCASSLGASGIPAYEQYFGPGTRLTVT.

The chain joins TRBV4-3 to TRBJ1-1, with D unclear. V was shortened by 1 base and J by 4 bases, with 10 bases between the two germline ends. CDR3 length equals 14 residues. Germline-derived CDR1 and CDR2 are LGHNA and YSLEER. CDR3 loop: CASSQGGFLTEAFF. The CDR3 nucleotides read TGCGCCAGCAGCCAAGGAGGGTTCCTCACTGAAGCTTTCTTT.

The rearrangement joins TRBV19 to TRBJ2-1, with D maybe TRBD2 (5 bases). Looked up from germline, CDR1 is LNHDA and CDR2 is SQIVND (reference sequence). The CDR3 is 11 amino acids. V lost 9 bases, J lost 7 bases, and 10 bases lay in between. DNA of the CDR3: TGTGCCAGCTCAGAGCGGAATGAGCAGTTCTTC. Encoded protein: CASSERNEQFF.